The clone carrying this T cell receptor (beta chain) has just a few counts. Antigen specificity is unknown. The data were obtained in a study of T cells in Graves' hyperthyroidism and ophthalmopathy. Study results and limitations: Most expanded thyroid clonotypes above 0.001 also appeared in blood.

This CDR3 spans 14 amino acids. CDR1 and CDR2 (germline): SGHNT, YYREEE (reference sequence). Germline trimming cut 2 bases from V and 7 bases from J; bases unmatched to any gene: 8. Patients counted as stable if ophthalmopathy did not develop within 18 months. Amplified TCR beta CDR3 regions came from RNA transcripts. The HTBI set primed first-round TCR CDR3 RT-PCR. TCRdb re-called the multiplex PCR reads through MiXCR, storing one row per CDR3 protein. There are more than 300,000 distinct CDR3 sequences in the sample; about 14% occur only once, and more than 9.5% lies in the top ten. Sequencing was carried out using blood. The source of this sequence is a woman aged 55-69 years with Graves' hyperthyroidism. The gene calls are TRBV5-4 and TRBJ1-2, with 7 positions matching TRBD1. The CDR3 DNA sequence: TGTGCCAGCAGCTTCGTGGAGGGGGCGTCTGGCTACACCTTC. It translates to CASSFVEGASGYTF.